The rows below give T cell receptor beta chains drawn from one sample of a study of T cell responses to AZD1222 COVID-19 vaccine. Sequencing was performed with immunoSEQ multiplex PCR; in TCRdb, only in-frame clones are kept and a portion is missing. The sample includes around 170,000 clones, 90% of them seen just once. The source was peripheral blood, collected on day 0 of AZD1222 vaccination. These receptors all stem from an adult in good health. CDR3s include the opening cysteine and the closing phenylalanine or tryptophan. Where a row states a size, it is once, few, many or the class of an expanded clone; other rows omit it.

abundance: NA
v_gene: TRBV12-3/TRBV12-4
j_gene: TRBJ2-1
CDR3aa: CASSRGLYNEQFF

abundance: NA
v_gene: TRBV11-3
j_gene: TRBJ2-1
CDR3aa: CASSWAAGTSGGYNEQFF

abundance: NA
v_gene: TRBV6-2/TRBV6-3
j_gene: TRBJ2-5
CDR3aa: CASSTRNPQETQYF

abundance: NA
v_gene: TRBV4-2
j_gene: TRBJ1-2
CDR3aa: CASSAGTGVNGYTF

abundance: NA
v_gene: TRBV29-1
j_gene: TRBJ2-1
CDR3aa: CSVDTGQGLYNEQFF

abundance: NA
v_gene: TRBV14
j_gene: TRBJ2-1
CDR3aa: CASSPRDYGVDEQFF

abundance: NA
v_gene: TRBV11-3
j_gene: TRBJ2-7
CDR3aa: CASSSYGQGGNEQYF

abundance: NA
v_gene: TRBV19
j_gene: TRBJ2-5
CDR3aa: CASSTRGGIETQYF

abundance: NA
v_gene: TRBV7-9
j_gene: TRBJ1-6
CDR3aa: CASRVGQGASYNSPLHF

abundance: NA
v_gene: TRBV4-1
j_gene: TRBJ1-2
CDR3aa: CASSHARGGYTF

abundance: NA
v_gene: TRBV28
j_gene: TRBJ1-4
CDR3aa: CASSFWGYREKLFF

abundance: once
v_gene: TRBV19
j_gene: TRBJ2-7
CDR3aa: CASSRRQDPGEQYF

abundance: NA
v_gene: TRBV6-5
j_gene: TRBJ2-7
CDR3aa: CASSRTPSYEQYF

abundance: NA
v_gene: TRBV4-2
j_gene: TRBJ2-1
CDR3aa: CASSPTDRETGEQFF

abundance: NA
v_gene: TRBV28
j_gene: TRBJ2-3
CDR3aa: CASTYLWDTQYF

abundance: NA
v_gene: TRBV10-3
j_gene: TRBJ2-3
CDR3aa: CAIRPGASYDTQYF

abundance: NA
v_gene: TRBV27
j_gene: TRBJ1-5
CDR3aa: CASSFVGQPQHF